Each of the 31 T cell receptor beta chains below was sequenced from the same sample in a study of metastatic and nonmetastatic thyroid tumors. TCRdb redid the clone calls on the PCR reads using MiXCR. The table lists more than 15,000 clones, approximately 24% of them singletons. All patients reached thyroid surgery having received no treatment beforehand. Input material: tumor tissue. These receptors were taken from a female donor with papillary thyroid cancer or a benign thyroid nodule (not recorded which). Some clones in this sample may be carry-over from other donors' samples.

This chain connects TRBV19 to TRBJ2-3; unclear D gene. V was shortened by 9 bases and J by 6 bases, with 10 bases between the two germline ends. There are 11 residues in the CDR3. From germline, CDR1 is LNHDA and CDR2 SQIVND (reference sequence). The CDR3 nucleotides are TGTGCCAGCACGGGTCGGGATACGCAGTATTTT. This sequence encodes CASTGRDTQYF. The complete variable domain, with remaining parts taken from reference TRBV19 and TRBJ2-3, reads DGGITQSPKYLFRKEGQNVTLSCEQNLNHDAMYWYRQDPGQGLRLIYYSQIVNDFQKGDIAEGYSVSREKKESFPLTVTSAQKNPTAFYLCASTGRDTQYFGPGTRLTVL.

The sample holds many counts of this clone. This chain uses TRBV6-2 or TRBV6-3 with TRBJ2-7; TRBD1 aligns across 7 bases. The CDR3 loop spans 15 amino acids. Trimming at V came to 6 bases and at J to 1 base, leaving 9 bases not matched to a gene. Germline CDR1 is MNHEY and CDR2 is SVGEGT. The CDR3 region has the DNA TGTGCCAGCAGCCCCGTGGTACAGGGGTCCTACGAGCAGTACTTC. This encodes CASSPVVQGSYEQYF.

This chain joins TRBV7-9 and TRBJ2-7; D may be TRBD1 (5 bases). The CDR3 runs to 15 residues. Trimming cost V 5 bases and J 2 bases, with 16 bases left between them. From germline, CDR1 is SEHNR and CDR2 FQNEAQ (reference sequence). The CDR3 sequence is CASSQDSARPYEQYF. Written as DNA, the CDR3 is TGTGCCAGCAGCCAAGACAGTGCTAGGCCCTACGAGCAGTACTTC.

This clone came up a few times. The rearrangement links TRBV6-5 to TRBJ2-7; D tentatively reads TRBD1 or TRBD2 (5 bases each). V lost 0 bases, J lost 2 bases, and 20 bases lay in between. The CDR3 sequence is 18 residues long. From germline, CDR1 is MNHEY and CDR2 SVGAGI. CDR3 amino acids: CASSYSTPSGLGAYEQYF. The CDR3 DNA reads as TGTGCCAGCAGTTACTCAACCCCGTCTGGATTGGGGGCCTACGAGCAGTACTTC.

This clone was picked up many times. This chain uses TRBV5-6 with TRBJ1-2; 7 bases fit TRBD1. The trim removed 2 bases at V and 6 bases at J, leaving 4 bases unmatched. The V gene's germline CDR1 is SGHDT and CDR2 YYEEEE. The CDR3 contains 13 residues. CDR3 region: CASSFTTGDGYTF. The CDR3 DNA sequence: TGTGCCAGCAGCTTCACAACAGGGGATGGCTACACCTTC.

This clone has a count of ten or more. V gene TRBV10-2 combines with J gene TRBJ2-7, with D unresolved. The V end lost 7 bases, the J end lost 3 bases, and 19 bases lay between the germline ends. Germline V gene lookup returns CDR1 WSHSY and CDR2 SAAADI. This CDR3 has 15 amino acids. The CDR3 DNA is TGCGCCAGCACGGGCGATTTGGCGATTAGCTACGAGCAGTACTTC. Translating it yields CASTGDLAISYEQYF.

This clone showed up many times. CDR3 in amino acids: CASSSPGQGNEQYF. The CDR3 nucleotides are TGTGCCAGCAGTTCCCCGGGACAGGGGAACGAGCAGTACTTC. The V call is TRBV12-3 or TRBV12-4, the J call TRBJ2-7; 10 bases line up with TRBD1. The ends lost 4 bases at V and 5 bases at J; junction bases unmatched: 5. The CDR3 consists of 14 residues.

The V gene is TRBV30, the J gene TRBJ1-2; 10 nucleotides match TRBD1. This CDR3 has 13 amino acids. Germline CDR1 reads GTSNPN; CDR2 reads SVGIG (reference sequence). Losses at the gene ends were 5 bases for V and 4 bases for J; bases not matched to a gene: 4. CDR3 nucleotides: TGTGCCTGGGACAGGGGGCTCGGCTATGGCTACACCTTC. Amino acid sequence: CAWDRGLGYGYTF.

This clone was found many times. This chain joins TRBV7-9 and TRBJ2-5; D uncertain. Germline CDR1 reads SEHNR; CDR2 reads FQNEAQ (reference sequence). Trimming stripped 8 bases from V and 0 bases from J, with 13 bases between. The CDR3 is 14 amino acids. CDR3 residues: CASSSVSYQETQYF. The CDR3 region has the DNA TGTGCCAGCTCCTCAGTGTCGTACCAAGAGACCCAGTACTTC.

This clone was seen repeatedly, ten times or more. At the DNA level, this CDR3 is encoded by other sequences in the same sample as well. This chain connects TRBV20-1 to TRBJ2-1; D possibly uses TRBD1 or TRBD2 (5 bases each). The ends were cut back, 1 base at V and 0 bases at J, with 7 bases in the middle. This CDR3 contains 14 residues. Germline V gene data show CDR1 as DFQATT and CDR2 as SNEGSKA (reference sequence). The CDR3 nucleotides are TGCAGTGCTAGAGGGGGGAGCTCCTACAATGAGCAGTTCTTC. Amino acids: CSARGGSSYNEQFF.

The sample holds many counts of this clone. A much larger clone sits a single nucleotide away, making a read error possible. V gene TRBV20-1 combines with J gene TRBJ2-7; 10 bases line up with TRBD2. This CDR3 has 16 amino acids. Germline CDR1 and CDR2: DFQATT and SNEGSKA (reference sequence). This CDR3 reads CGARVETSGFSYEQYF. DNA for the CDR3: TGCGGTGCTAGAGTTGAGACTAGCGGGTTCTCCTACGAGCAGTACTTC.

This clone was detected many times. This chain connects TRBV5-4 to TRBJ2-1; D is possibly TRBD1 (6 bases). V gave up 2 bases and J gave up 3 bases, with 18 bases separating them. The CDR3 contains 17 residues. The germline V gene encodes CDR1 SGHNT and CDR2 YYREEE (reference sequence). CDR3 protein: CASSLSPGTWVYNEQFF. As DNA, the CDR3 is TGTGCCAGCAGCTTATCCCCGGGGACATGGGTCTACAATGAGCAGTTCTTC.

This chain joins TRBV18 and TRBJ2-1; 7 nucleotides agree with TRBD1. V shed 3 bases, J shed 0 bases, and the junction held 2 bases outside the gene matches. Germline CDR1 KGHSH, CDR2 LQKENI. This CDR3 comprises 15 residues. The CDR3 here is CASSPGQVSYNEQFF. DNA of the CDR3: TGTGCCAGCTCACCCGGACAGGTCTCCTACAATGAGCAGTTCTTC.

There are many counts of this clone. The rearrangement joins TRBV5-5 to TRBJ2-1; TRBD2 might be the D (6 bases). The CDR3 sequence is 14 residues long. The germline CDR1 and CDR2 sequences are SGHKS and YYEKEE (reference sequence). The ends were cut back, 4 bases at V and 2 bases at J, with 10 bases in the middle. The CDR3 DNA follows: TGTGCCAGCAGCGCCCGGACTACCTACAATGAGCAGTTCTTC. It encodes CASSARTTYNEQFF.

This clone was observed at least ten times. The chain uses TRBV6-1 and TRBJ2-5; 7 nucleotides match TRBD2. The germline gives CDR1 MNHNS, CDR2 SASEGT. The CDR3 runs to 15 residues. V lost 7 bases, J lost 2 bases, and 10 bases stayed unmatched. The CDR3 reads CASTPSWGGQETQYF. The CDR3 nucleotides read TGTGCCAGCACTCCCTCGTGGGGGGGACAAGAGACCCAGTACTTC.

This clone has ten or more counts. This chain uses TRBV3-1 with TRBJ1-2; the D is unclear. Germline CDR1 LGHDT, CDR2 YNNKEL (reference sequence). Trimming removed 6 bases at V and 4 bases at J, with 18 bases between. CDR3 length equals 15 residues. The CDR3 DNA reads TGTGCCAGCAGTCCCCTCGGGTTAGGGTTCTATGGCTACACCTTC. Translating gives CASSPLGLGFYGYTF.

The V call is TRBV20-1, the J call TRBJ2-3; D is possibly TRBD2 (6 bases). The CDR3 is made up of 16 amino acids. With 0 bases removed from V and 0 bases from J, the gap between germline ends came to 13 bases. Germline loops: CDR1 DFQATT, CDR2 SNEGSKA (reference sequence). CDR3 sequence (DNA): TGCAGTGCTAGAGATGACGGGAGTTCAAGCACAGATACGCAGTATTTT. Residues: CSARDDGSSSTDTQYF.

The rearrangement joins TRBV20-1 to TRBJ2-3; 10 bases match TRBD2. This CDR3 is built from 18 residues. V lost 0 bases, J lost 2 bases, and 11 bases stayed unmatched. Germline-derived CDR1 and CDR2 are DFQATT and SNEGSKA (reference sequence). The CDR3 DNA follows: TGCAGTGCTAGAGATGACCCTCGGACTAGCGGCCACACAGATACGCAGTATTTT. It is translated as CSARDDPRTSGHTDTQYF.

Remarks on this clone: Being one base from a much bigger clone, this may be a read error. This chain joins TRBV7-6 and TRBJ2-3; possibly TRBD2 for D (6 bases). The V gene's germline CDR1 is SGHVS and CDR2 FNYEAQ. The CDR3 loop spans 15 amino acids. In DNA, the CDR3 is TGTGCCAGCAGCACCAGGACTACCAGCACATATACGCAGTATTTT. Its protein product is CASSTRTTSTYTQYF.

The J gene is TRBJ2-1, the V gene TRBV7-9; the D is unclear. Germline CDR1 reads SEHNR; CDR2 reads FQNEAQ (reference sequence). Deletions cut 3 bases from V and 4 bases from J, with 7 bases between. The CDR3 runs to 13 residues. The chain's CDR3 is CASSFSVYNEQFF. In DNA, the CDR3 is TGTGCCAGCAGCTTCTCAGTATACAATGAGCAGTTCTTC.

The J gene is TRBJ1-4, the V gene TRBV20-1; D is ambiguous. The V gene's germline CDR1 is DFQATT and CDR2 SNEGSKA (reference sequence). Trimming shortened V by 0 bases and J by 7 bases, and 12 bases separated the two germline ends. CDR3 length: 14 amino acids. CDR3 protein: CSARDVHHSEKLFF. The CDR3, as DNA: TGCAGTGCTAGAGATGTTCATCATAGTGAAAAACTGTTTTTT.

At least ten counts were recorded for this clone. This chain links TRBV27 with TRBJ2-7, with D perhaps TRBD1 or TRBD2 (5 bases each). The V end lost 2 bases, the J end lost 7 bases, and 15 bases lay between the germline ends. Germline CDR1 and CDR2: MNHEY and SMNVEV (reference sequence). The CDR3 runs to 14 residues. CDR3 sequence: CASSLTREYWEQYF. CDR3 coding DNA: TGTGCCAGCAGTTTAACCAGGGAGTATTGGGAGCAGTACTTC.

This sequence joins TRBV27 and TRBJ1-6, with no clear D. The CDR3 contains 13 residues. V shed 5 bases and J shed 7 bases, with 9 bases lying between them. The germline CDR1 and CDR2 sequences are MNHEY and SMNVEV (reference sequence). DNA of the CDR3: TGTGCCAGCAGTCCCCAGAGGAATTCACCCCTCCACTTT. Protein product: CASSPQRNSPLHF.

The CDR3 nucleotides read TGTGCCAGCAGTTTATTCGCTAGCGGGAGAGTCGAGCAGTACTTC. As protein: CASSLFASGRVEQYF. The chain couples TRBV28 to TRBJ2-7; TRBD2 agrees at 10 bases. There are 15 residues in the CDR3. The V and J ends lost 1 base and 6 bases, in that order; junction bases with no gene match: 6. Germline CDR1 is MDHEN and CDR2 is SYDVKM.

The chain joins TRBV19 to TRBJ2-7, with 7 positions matching TRBD1. V was clipped by 10 bases and J by 4 bases; unmatched bases: 19. The CDR3 extends over 16 amino acids. Looked up from germline, CDR1 is LNHDA and CDR2 is SQIVND (reference sequence). The chain's CDR3 is CAISLGGVGGDYEQYF. The CDR3 DNA reads TGTGCCATCAGCCTAGGGGGAGTAGGGGGCGATTACGAGCAGTACTTC.

This clone was seen ten or more times. The chain is built from TRBV9 and TRBJ1-6, with D perhaps TRBD1 (5 bases). Germline V gene data show CDR1 as SGDLS and CDR2 as YYNGEE. The length of the CDR3 is 15 residues. Trimming cost V 6 bases and J 5 bases, with 15 bases left between them. DNA of the CDR3: TGTGCCAGCACGACTGGGGGTAGCAATAATTCACCCCTCCACTTT. Translating it yields CASTTGGSNNSPLHF. Drawing the rest from reference TRBV9 and TRBJ1-6, the complete variable domain is DSGVTQTPKHLITATGQRVTLRCSPRSGDLSVYWYQQSLDQGLQFLIQYYNGEERAKGNILERFSAQQFPDLHSELNLSSLELGDSALYFCASTTGGSNNSPLHFGNGTRLTVT.

Many counts were recorded for this clone. The chain has TRBV2 and TRBJ2-5, with D unclear. The CDR3 is 12 residues long. The germline V gene has CDR1 SNHLY and CDR2 FYNNEI. V lost 2 bases and J 5 bases, leaving 6 bases between the germline ends. CDR3 loop: CASSETRETQYF. The DNA for the CDR3 is TGTGCCAGCAGTGAAACGCGGGAGACCCAGTACTTC.

This clone qualifies as medium-sized. The chain carries TRBV12-3 or TRBV12-4 and TRBJ2-7, with 9 bases lining up with TRBD2. The ends lost 6 bases at V and 5 bases at J; junction bases unmatched: 5. This CDR3 contains 13 residues. The chain's CDR3 is CASRSSGEDEQYF. CDR3 bases: TGTGCCAGCAGATCTAGCGGGGAGGACGAGCAGTACTTC.

This clone was picked up a small number of times. A junction end diverges from the germline sequence, so it may reflect a read error. The chain carries TRBV6-6 and TRBJ2-7, with 7 bases identical to TRBD1. The CDR3 totals 16 residues. In germline, CDR1 is MNHNY, CDR2 SVGAGI (reference sequence). CDR3 loop: CASIYSPRAGGYEQYF. The CDR3 DNA is TGTGCCAGCATTTACTCACCCAGGGCAGGGGGCTACGAGCAGTACTTC.

This clone was seen a single time. One end of the junction does not line up with germline, which may come from a read error. The chain has TRBV6-4 and TRBJ2-1, with D maybe TRBD1 (6 bases). From germline, CDR1 is MRHNA and CDR2 SNTAGT. There are 19 residues in the CDR3. CDR3 DNA: TGTGCCAGCAGTGCCTTTGGGGCAGGGGCTAGTACTCTCTACAATGATCAGTTCTTC. This codes for CASSAFGAGASTLYNDQFF.

This chain links TRBV7-2 with TRBJ1-1, with 8 bases aligning to TRBD1. The length of the CDR3 is 13 residues. The V and J ends lost 4 bases and 8 bases, in that order; junction bases with no gene match: 6. The germline V gene encodes CDR1 SGHTA and CDR2 FQGNSA. The CDR3 spells CASSSLDRAEAFF. CDR3 sequence (DNA): TGTGCCAGCAGCTCCTTGGACAGGGCCGAAGCTTTCTTT. Using reference TRBV7-2 and TRBJ1-1 for the parts outside the CDR3, the full variable domain is GAGVSQSPSNKVTEKGKDVELRCDPISGHTALYWYRQSLGQGLEFLIYFQGNSAPDKSGLPSDRFSAERTGGSVSTLTIQRTQQEDSAVYLCASSSLDRAEAFFGQGTRLTVV.